This TCR beta chain was found in a study of cytomegalovirus exposure and HLA in healthy donors. Study-wide background: It was reported in a later analysis that the 100 to 150 validation repertoires used the same platform as the roughly 640 first-cohort repertoires.

Assay used: immunoSEQ multiplex PCR; TCRdb lists only in-frame clones, some missing. The sample has under 100,000 clones; about 96% are singletons. CDR3 length: 13 amino acids. V lost 0 bases, J lost 3 bases, and 6 bases lay in between. In germline, CDR1 is MNHEY, CDR2 SVGAGI. To note about this clone: Within the sample, other DNA sequences also encode this same CDR3.

The specimen sequenced was PBMCs. V is TRBV6-5 and J is TRBJ2-7; no firm D call. The receptor comes from a man between 18 and 29 years old in good health and CMV-seronegative. This chain's CDR3 is CASSYSADYEQYV. CDR3 DNA sequence: TGTGCCAGCAGTTACTCGGCCGACTACGAGCAGTACGTC.